Below, 10 T cell receptor beta chains from the same sample are listed, as sequenced in a study of CD8 T cells in Susac syndrome. It was with random hexamers that roughly 0.5 to 1 ug RNA was reverse transcribed. TCRdb reanalysed the immunoSEQ multiplex PCR reads using MiXCR and keeps one entry per CDR3 protein. The sample records roughly 110,000 distinct CDR3 sequences, about nine tenths being singletons. Source material: CD4+ T cells from PBMCs. The receptors were sampled from a human donor in good health.

The rearrangement uses TRBV29-1 and TRBJ2-6, with D unresolved. The CDR3 runs to 14 residues. The germline gives CDR1 SQVTM, CDR2 ANQGSEA. V gave up 2 bases and J gave up 4 bases, with 9 bases separating them. The CDR3 is CSVEKGSGANVLTF. Here the CDR3 DNA reads TGCAGCGTTGAAAAGGGTTCCGGGGCCAACGTCCTGACTTTC.

The V gene is TRBV19, the J gene TRBJ2-6; D assignment may be TRBD1 or TRBD2 (5 bases each). The V gene lost 3 bases and the J gene lost 0 bases, with 18 bases spanning the gap. CDR3 length: 19 residues. Looked up from germline, CDR1 is LNHDA and CDR2 is SQIVND (reference sequence). This CDR3 reads CASSMGPTGKSSGANVLTF. CDR3 coding DNA: TGTGCCAGTAGTATGGGACCCACAGGAAAAAGCTCTGGGGCCAACGTCCTGACTTTC. The whole variable domain, filled in from reference TRBV19 and TRBJ2-6, reads DGGITQSPKYLFRKEGQNVTLSCEQNLNHDAMYWYRQDPGQGLRLIYYSQIVNDFQKGDIAEGYSVSREKKESFPLTVTSAQKNPTAFYLCASSMGPTGKSSGANVLTFGAGSRLTVL.

The V and J genes are TRBV12-3 or TRBV12-4 and TRBJ2-3, with 10 positions matching TRBD2. The trim removed 2 bases at V and 5 bases at J, leaving 10 bases unmatched. CDR3 length: 17 residues. CDR3 DNA: TGTGCCAGCAGTTTAAGGCTAGCGGGAGTGGCTGGAGATACGCAGTATTTT. The encoded protein is CASSLRLAGVAGDTQYF.

The genes are TRBV6-2 or TRBV6-3 and TRBJ2-7; D might be TRBD1 (5 bases). CDR1 and CDR2 (germline): MNHEY, SVGEGT. The CDR3 loop spans 14 amino acids. V dropped 2 bases and J dropped 2 bases, with 10 bases sitting between them. The CDR3: CASSYDEGAYEQYF. The CDR3 DNA is TGTGCCAGCAGTTACGACGAAGGGGCCTACGAGCAGTACTTC.

The V call is TRBV5-1, the J call TRBJ1-4, with D maybe TRBD1 (5 bases). The CDR3 is 14 residues long. V gave up 7 bases and J gave up 6 bases, with 16 bases separating them. Looked up from germline, CDR1 is SGHRS and CDR2 is YFSETQ. The DNA of the CDR3 is TGCGCCAGCTCAACGGGGGGGACGGATGAAAAACTGTTTTTT. Protein product: CASSTGGTDEKLFF.

The chain has TRBV7-8 and TRBJ1-1, with D tentatively TRBD1 (5 bases). The CDR3 is 16 residues long. Trimming removed 5 bases from V and 5 bases from J, with 21 bases in between. Germline CDR1 SGHVS, CDR2 FQNEAQ. CDR3 in amino acids: CASSHRGGLGGTEAFF. The CDR3 region has the DNA TGTGCCAGCAGCCACCGGGGGGGACTGGGTGGGACTGAAGCTTTCTTT. Filled out from reference TRBV7-8 and TRBJ1-1, the complete variable domain reads GAGVSQSPRYKVAKRGQDVALRCDPISGHVSLFWYQQALGQGPEFLTYFQNEAQLDKSGLPSDRFFAERPEGSVSTLKIQRTQQEDSAVYLCASSHRGGLGGTEAFFGQGTRLTVV.

This clonotype was picked up one time. J is TRBJ1-1 and V is TRBV19; the D gene is possibly TRBD1 (5 bases). CDR3 size: 16 residues. V was pared by 3 bases and J by 3 bases, with 17 bases between. The germline V gene has CDR1 LNHDA and CDR2 SQIVND (reference sequence). CDR3 nucleotides: TGTGCCAGTAGTATTGCGGCAGGGAGAGTTGACACTGAAGCTTTCTTT. This sequence encodes CASSIAAGRVDTEAFF. Full variable domain (rest looked up from reference TRBV19 and TRBJ1-1): DGGITQSPKYLFRKEGQNVTLSCEQNLNHDAMYWYRQDPGQGLRLIYYSQIVNDFQKGDIAEGYSVSREKKESFPLTVTSAQKNPTAFYLCASSIAAGRVDTEAFFGQGTRLTVV.

The chain carries TRBV6-1 and TRBJ1-5, with D perhaps matching TRBD1 (5 bases). The CDR3 consists of 16 residues. V lost 4 bases to trimming and J lost 3 bases, with 16 bases between them. Germline V gives CDR1 MNHNS, CDR2 SASEGT. CDR3 in DNA: TGTGCCAGCAGTGGAAGGGGCACCCTCCTCAATCAGCCCCAGCATTTT. It encodes CASSGRGTLLNQPQHF.

This rearrangement joins TRBV30 to TRBJ2-1; 12 bases fit TRBD2. J gave up 9 bases and V 3 bases, and 3 bases lay outside the gene matches. The CDR3 extends over 13 amino acids. Germline lookup yields CDR1 GTSNPN and CDR2 SVGIG (reference sequence). The CDR3 DNA reads TGTGCCTGGAGGCTAGCGGGAGGGTTTGAGCAGTTCTTC. Its translation: CAWRLAGGFEQFF.

The chain is built from TRBV2 and TRBJ1-4; 7 nucleotides agree with TRBD1. From germline, CDR1 is SNHLY and CDR2 FYNNEI. Germline trimming cut 5 bases from V and 0 bases from J; bases unmatched to any gene: 9. The CDR3 consists of 17 residues. CDR3 nucleotide sequence: TGTGCCAGCAGTCGGGACAGTCCCCGAGCAACTAATGAAAAACTGTTTTTT. Translation: CASSRDSPRATNEKLFF.